A selection of T cell receptor beta chains follows, all from one sample in a study of blood T cell repertoires in COVID-19. Libraries were prepared by immunoSEQ multiplex PCR; TCRdb keeps only in-frame clonotypes and omits some of them. The sample has 200,000 or so clones, around 86% seen once; the top ten hold more than 3.5%. Sequenced input: PBMCs or T cells enriched from blood (not recorded which). The receptors here all came from a woman aged 40-49 years with acute COVID-19. Each CDR3 is given with its conserved first and last residue.

>TRBV12-5|TRBJ2-4
CASALGPGAGGENIQYF
>TRBV7-2|TRBJ2-3
CASSYSASTDTQYF
>TRBV6-5|TRBJ1-1
CASSPDRSKFEAFF
>TRBV5-1|TRBJ1-6
CASSEDRASPLHF
>TRBV5-1|TRBJ1-5
CASSLEGVRSQPQHF
>TRBV7-3|TRBJ1-5
CASSSCTEEQPQHF
>TRBV5-6|TRBJ1-5
CASSLGTVGQPQHF
>TRBV11-2|TRBJ1-3
CASSLAPGTGNTIYF
>TRBV7-2|TRBJ1-1
CASSLYRAGTEAFF
>TRBV4-3|TRBJ1-4
CASSQQGMSEKLFF
>TRBV18|TRBJ2-1
CASSQGQGAGEQFF
>TRBV18|TRBJ1-2
CASSLSDRPGYTF
>TRBV12-3/TRBV12-4|TRBJ1-1
CASSFGNTEAFF
>TRBV19|TRBJ2-1
CASSTSGRGNDEQFF
>TRBV3-1/TRBV3-2|TRBJ1-1
CAVGTGQRGTEAFF
>TRBV15|TRBJ1-5
CATSPTVSNQPQHF
>TRBV20-1|TRBJ2-1
CSASMEGYTGPYNEQFF
>TRBV3-1/TRBV3-2|TRBJ1-2
CASSHRGQDYGYTF
>TRBV19|TRBJ1-4
CASSLLSGGNEKLFF
>TRBV5-1|TRBJ1-1
CASSLGQGNMNTEAFF
>TRBV3-1/TRBV3-2|TRBJ2-3
CASSQRRAAVDTQYF
>TRBV12-3/TRBV12-4|TRBJ1-2
CASSQNRGDGYTF
>TRBV19|TRBJ2-5
CASSPQGGTSGETQYF
>TRBV10-2|TRBJ1-5
CASSEGAGGNQPQHF
>TRBV24-1|TRBJ2-5
CATSDNEAGTQYF